Listed below are T cell receptor beta chains from one sample, sequenced in a study of radiotherapy plus CTLA-4 blockade in lung cancer. Using immunoSEQ multiplex PCR, the repertoire was profiled, and TCRdb retains in-frame clones only, with some absent. The sample gives 75,000 to 100,000 clones, 82% of which show up once; nearly 3.5% is in the top ten. The specimen was peripheral blood, collected from a patient treated with radiotherapy plus ipilimumab. The receptors stem from a human donor with non-small cell lung cancer who had a partial response to radiotherapy plus ipilimumab. Both conserved end residues are part of each CDR3.

v_call,j_call,cdr3_aa
TRBV18,TRBJ2-1,CASSPAPGYNEQFF
TRBV19,TRBJ2-2,CASSPSTGELFF
TRBV6-1,TRBJ2-6,CATTGVRGANVLTF
TRBV11-2,TRBJ2-7,CASSRRGGDEQYF
TRBV6-1,TRBJ1-3,CASSENRDTIYF
TRBV7-3,TRBJ2-5,CASSPRGTSGMETQYF
TRBV28,TRBJ1-4,CASSVQGATNEKLFF
TRBV7-2,TRBJ2-1,CASSPSGRAGNEQFF
TRBV9,TRBJ2-7,CASSVSAGLGYEQYF
TRBV6-5,TRBJ1-5,CASSGQASNQPQHF
TRBV2,TRBJ1-5,CASSQGGSNQPQHF
TRBV4-1,TRBJ1-3,CASSQVRSGNTIYF
TRBV29-1,TRBJ2-5,CSVGAVSGRDAEETQYF
TRBV28,TRBJ2-1,CAIKRGGSGGGEQFF
TRBV30,TRBJ1-1,CAWGGQIMNTEAFF
TRBV6-5,TRBJ2-1,CASSSRRENGHNEQFF
TRBV15,TRBJ1-4,CATSMTGAYNEKLFF
TRBV6-6,TRBJ2-7,CASSSTRTGSYEQYF
TRBV28,TRBJ2-1,CASSLILAGRRNEQFF
TRBV7-8,TRBJ1-1,CASSVYTSGTEAFF